These T cell receptor beta chains were read from a single sample in a study of CD8 T cells in Susac syndrome. TCRdb used MiXCR to reprocess the immunoSEQ multiplex PCR reads, holding one entry per CDR3 protein. This table has approximately 70,000 distinct CDR3 sequences, roughly 95% appearing once. Sequencing was carried out using CD4+ T cells from PBMCs. The receptors derive from a human donor with multiple sclerosis. The CDR3 runs from the conserved cysteine through the conserved F or W. The order of the fields is V gene, J gene, D gene, clone size, CDR3 DNA, CDR3 protein. The D gene is left open where the match is weak. Clone size, where shown, is once, few, many, or a class for clones that have expanded.

v_gene: TRBV12-3/TRBV12-4
j_gene: TRBJ1-1
d_gene: TRBD1
abundance: .
CDR3nt: TGTGCCAGCAGTTGGACAGGGAACACTGAAGCTTTCTTT
CDR3aa: CASSWTGNTEAFF

v_gene: TRBV12-3/TRBV12-4
j_gene: TRBJ2-7
d_gene: TRBD1
abundance: .
CDR3nt: TGTGCCAGCAGTGACCCGCGGGACAGGGGATACGAGCAGTACTTC
CDR3aa: CASSDPRDRGYEQYF

v_gene: TRBV12-3/TRBV12-4
j_gene: TRBJ2-7
d_gene: .
abundance: .
CDR3nt: TGTGCCAGCCTCGGGGGCTACGAGCAGTACTTC
CDR3aa: CASLGGYEQYF

v_gene: TRBV5-4
j_gene: TRBJ2-3
d_gene: .
abundance: .
CDR3nt: TGTGCCAGCAGCCGAGGGGGTACAGATACGCAGTATTTT
CDR3aa: CASSRGGTDTQYF

v_gene: TRBV18
j_gene: TRBJ2-1
d_gene: TRBD2
abundance: .
CDR3nt: TGTGCCAGCTCACCTCCTGGCGGGGGGTATGAGCAGTTCTTC
CDR3aa: CASSPPGGGYEQFF

v_gene: TRBV29-1
j_gene: TRBJ2-3
d_gene: .
abundance: .
CDR3nt: TGCAGCGTTGAAGATCGAGGAGGGGCTAGCACAGATACGCAGTATTTT
CDR3aa: CSVEDRGGASTDTQYF

v_gene: TRBV30
j_gene: TRBJ1-5
d_gene: .
abundance: .
CDR3nt: TGTGCCTGGAGAGGGCCTAATAGCAATCAGCCCCAGCATTTT
CDR3aa: CAWRGPNSNQPQHF

v_gene: TRBV7-2
j_gene: TRBJ2-1
d_gene: .
abundance: .
CDR3nt: TGTGCCAGCAGCCCCCCGCGGTACAATGAGCAGTTCTTC
CDR3aa: CASSPPRYNEQFF

v_gene: TRBV12-3/TRBV12-4
j_gene: TRBJ1-5
d_gene: TRBD1
abundance: .
CDR3nt: TGTGCCAGCAGAACACAGGGGATCGGTCAGCCCCAGCATTTT
CDR3aa: CASRTQGIGQPQHF

v_gene: TRBV11-3
j_gene: TRBJ1-1
d_gene: .
abundance: .
CDR3nt: TGTGCCAGCGCAGGGAACACTGAAGCTTTCTTT
CDR3aa: CASAGNTEAFF

v_gene: TRBV7-2
j_gene: TRBJ2-7
d_gene: TRBD2
abundance: .
CDR3nt: TGTGCCAGCAGCAAGGGGACTAGCGGTTACGAGCAGTACTTC
CDR3aa: CASSKGTSGYEQYF

v_gene: TRBV7-2
j_gene: TRBJ2-5
d_gene: TRBD2
abundance: once
CDR3nt: TGTGCCAGCAGGATCCAAGCGGGGAGCCCCAGCCAGACCCAGTACTTC
CDR3aa: CASRIQAGSPSQTQYF

v_gene: TRBV7-6
j_gene: TRBJ2-7
d_gene: .
abundance: few
CDR3nt: TGTGCCAGCAGCTCAGGGGGGGTGCTCAAACCCTACGAGCAGTACTTC
CDR3aa: CASSSGGVLKPYEQYF

v_gene: TRBV5-1
j_gene: TRBJ2-2
d_gene: TRBD1
abundance: .
CDR3nt: TGCGCCAGCAGAAGGGGACAGGGCACCGGGGAGCTGTTTTTT
CDR3aa: CASRRGQGTGELFF

v_gene: TRBV7-2
j_gene: TRBJ2-7
d_gene: .
abundance: .
CDR3nt: TGTGCCAGCAGCTGGGGGACCGGGACTTACGAGCAGTACTTC
CDR3aa: CASSWGTGTYEQYF

v_gene: TRBV30
j_gene: TRBJ2-3
d_gene: TRBD2
abundance: .
CDR3nt: TGTGCCTGGACGGGGGGGGCCCATCATACGCAGTATTTT
CDR3aa: CAWTGGAHHTQYF

v_gene: TRBV14
j_gene: TRBJ1-6
d_gene: TRBD1
abundance: .
CDR3nt: TGTGCCAGCAGCCAAGCTCCGGCAGGGGGTTTTAATTCACCCCTCCACTTT
CDR3aa: CASSQAPAGGFNSPLHF

v_gene: TRBV5-8
j_gene: TRBJ2-4
d_gene: .
abundance: .
CDR3nt: TGTGCCAGCAGCTTGCGGGCCCAAAACATTCAGTACTTC
CDR3aa: CASSLRAQNIQYF

v_gene: TRBV12-3/TRBV12-4
j_gene: TRBJ2-1
d_gene: .
abundance: .
CDR3nt: TGTGCCAGCCTACCTCGGCTAGCTGAAGACAATGAGCAGTTCTTC
CDR3aa: CASLPRLAEDNEQFF

v_gene: TRBV7-9
j_gene: TRBJ1-2
d_gene: .
abundance: once
CDR3nt: TGTGCCAGCTACAACCCTCTGGACTATGGCTACACCTTC
CDR3aa: CASYNPLDYGYTF

v_gene: TRBV2
j_gene: TRBJ2-7
d_gene: .
abundance: .
CDR3nt: TGTGCCAGCAGTGAAGACTTGTACGAGCAGTACTTC
CDR3aa: CASSEDLYEQYF

v_gene: TRBV5-1
j_gene: TRBJ1-2
d_gene: .
abundance: .
CDR3nt: TGCGCCAGCAGCTTGGCCCCAGGGGACTATGGCTACACCTTC
CDR3aa: CASSLAPGDYGYTF

v_gene: TRBV7-8
j_gene: TRBJ2-2
d_gene: TRBD2
abundance: few
CDR3nt: TGTGCCAGCAGCTTAGCAAGCGGGGGGAACACCGGGGAGCTGTTTTTT
CDR3aa: CASSLASGGNTGELFF

v_gene: TRBV19
j_gene: TRBJ1-5
d_gene: .
abundance: .
CDR3nt: TGTGCCAGTAGTAAGGGGGGACGTGGCAATCAGCCCCAGCATTTT
CDR3aa: CASSKGGRGNQPQHF

v_gene: TRBV7-9
j_gene: TRBJ1-2
d_gene: .
abundance: .
CDR3nt: TGTGCCAGCAGCTTAAGGTTGGCAGGGCAGAACTATGGCTACACCTTC
CDR3aa: CASSLRLAGQNYGYTF

v_gene: TRBV18
j_gene: TRBJ1-1
d_gene: .
abundance: once
CDR3nt: TGTGCCAGCTCTCCTCTCGAGGGGCTACGGCACACTGAAGCTTTCTTT
CDR3aa: CASSPLEGLRHTEAFF

v_gene: TRBV12-3/TRBV12-4
j_gene: TRBJ1-6
d_gene: .
abundance: .
CDR3nt: TGTGCCAGCAGTTTAGACCCAAGAGATTCACCCCTCCACTTT
CDR3aa: CASSLDPRDSPLHF

v_gene: TRBV4-1
j_gene: TRBJ1-1
d_gene: .
abundance: .
CDR3nt: TGCGCCAGCAGCCATCCGGCGGGCGGCATGAACACTGAAGCTTTCTTT
CDR3aa: CASSHPAGGMNTEAFF

v_gene: TRBV12-3/TRBV12-4
j_gene: TRBJ2-5
d_gene: .
abundance: .
CDR3nt: TGTGCCAGCAGTCTACAGGGAGCTGAGACCCAGTACTTC
CDR3aa: CASSLQGAETQYF

v_gene: TRBV29-1
j_gene: TRBJ1-2
d_gene: TRBD1
abundance: .
CDR3nt: TGCAGCGTTGAAGTGCCCCCGGGACAGTTCTATGGCTACACCTTC
CDR3aa: CSVEVPPGQFYGYTF

v_gene: TRBV11-2
j_gene: TRBJ2-2
d_gene: TRBD2
abundance: .
CDR3nt: TGTGCCAGCAGCCCTAGCGGGGGCGGCGGGGAGCTGTTTTTT
CDR3aa: CASSPSGGGGELFF

v_gene: TRBV7-2
j_gene: TRBJ2-1
d_gene: .
abundance: .
CDR3nt: TGTGCCAGCTGCAGGGACCCTCGTGCCAATGAGCAGTTCTTC
CDR3aa: CASCRDPRANEQFF

v_gene: TRBV5-6
j_gene: TRBJ2-1
d_gene: TRBD1
abundance: .
CDR3nt: TGTGCCAGCAGCCCTGGGACAGGGGTAGGCTACAATGAGCAGTTCTTC
CDR3aa: CASSPGTGVGYNEQFF

v_gene: TRBV6-2/TRBV6-3
j_gene: TRBJ2-1
d_gene: TRBD2
abundance: .
CDR3nt: TGTGCCAGCCGGAGCGGGGGCCGACCCTTTGAGCAGTTCTTC
CDR3aa: CASRSGGRPFEQFF

v_gene: TRBV30
j_gene: TRBJ2-1
d_gene: TRBD1
abundance: .
CDR3nt: TGTGCCTGGGACAGGGGGAGGTTCAGTGAGCAGTTCTTC
CDR3aa: CAWDRGRFSEQFF

v_gene: TRBV29-1
j_gene: TRBJ2-1
d_gene: TRBD2
abundance: .
CDR3nt: TGCAGCGTTGTGCGGGGGGCTGAGCAGTTCTTC
CDR3aa: CSVVRGAEQFF

v_gene: TRBV6-2/TRBV6-3
j_gene: TRBJ2-2
d_gene: .
abundance: once
CDR3nt: TGTGCCAGCAGAGGGCCCGGGGAGCTGTTTTTT
CDR3aa: CASRGPGELFF

v_gene: TRBV7-9
j_gene: TRBJ2-1
d_gene: .
abundance: .
CDR3nt: TGTGCCAGCAGCACCAACAGGGTTGGCAATGAGCAGTTCTTC
CDR3aa: CASSTNRVGNEQFF

v_gene: TRBV20-1
j_gene: TRBJ2-5
d_gene: .
abundance: .
CDR3nt: TGCAGTGCTACAGGGTTTGAGTCGGAGACCCAGTACTTC
CDR3aa: CSATGFESETQYF

v_gene: TRBV7-9
j_gene: TRBJ2-5
d_gene: TRBD2
abundance: .
CDR3nt: TGTGCCAGCAGCCAGAGGGACTATCGACGGACCCAGTACTTC
CDR3aa: CASSQRDYRRTQYF

v_gene: TRBV2
j_gene: TRBJ2-2
d_gene: .
abundance: .
CDR3nt: TGTGCCAGCAGTCGACAGAGTTTGGCCGGGGAGCTGTTTTTT
CDR3aa: CASSRQSLAGELFF

v_gene: TRBV12-3/TRBV12-4
j_gene: TRBJ2-1
d_gene: .
abundance: .
CDR3nt: TGTGCCAGCAGTTCTTACCGGACCCTGGGTCTCAATGAGCAGTTCTTC
CDR3aa: CASSSYRTLGLNEQFF

v_gene: TRBV5-6
j_gene: TRBJ1-1
d_gene: .
abundance: .
CDR3nt: TGTGCCAGCAGCCTCCGGTCGACGGGCATGAACACTGAAGCTTTCTTT
CDR3aa: CASSLRSTGMNTEAFF

v_gene: TRBV29-1
j_gene: TRBJ2-5
d_gene: .
abundance: .
CDR3nt: TGCAGCGTTGAAATGGCAGGGAGGTACCAAGAGACCCAGTACTTC
CDR3aa: CSVEMAGRYQETQYF

v_gene: TRBV12-3/TRBV12-4
j_gene: TRBJ2-1
d_gene: .
abundance: .
CDR3nt: TGTGCCAGCAGTTTCCCCGGGACGGGTGCTTACAATGAGCAGTTCTTC
CDR3aa: CASSFPGTGAYNEQFF

v_gene: TRBV9
j_gene: TRBJ1-1
d_gene: .
abundance: .
CDR3nt: TGTGCCAGCAGCGTAGAACCGGTGAACACTGAAGCTTTCTTT
CDR3aa: CASSVEPVNTEAFF

v_gene: TRBV4-3
j_gene: TRBJ2-2
d_gene: TRBD2
abundance: .
CDR3nt: TGCGCCAGCAGGAGACTAGCAACTAACACCGGGGAGCTGTTTTTT
CDR3aa: CASRRLATNTGELFF

v_gene: TRBV12-3/TRBV12-4
j_gene: TRBJ2-1
d_gene: .
abundance: once
CDR3nt: TGTGCCAGCACCAATGGACATATGAACAATGAGCAGTTCTTC
CDR3aa: CASTNGHMNNEQFF

v_gene: TRBV3-1
j_gene: TRBJ1-1
d_gene: .
abundance: .
CDR3nt: TGTGCCAGCAGCCAAGATGCGGTTACTGAAGCTTTCTTT
CDR3aa: CASSQDAVTEAFF